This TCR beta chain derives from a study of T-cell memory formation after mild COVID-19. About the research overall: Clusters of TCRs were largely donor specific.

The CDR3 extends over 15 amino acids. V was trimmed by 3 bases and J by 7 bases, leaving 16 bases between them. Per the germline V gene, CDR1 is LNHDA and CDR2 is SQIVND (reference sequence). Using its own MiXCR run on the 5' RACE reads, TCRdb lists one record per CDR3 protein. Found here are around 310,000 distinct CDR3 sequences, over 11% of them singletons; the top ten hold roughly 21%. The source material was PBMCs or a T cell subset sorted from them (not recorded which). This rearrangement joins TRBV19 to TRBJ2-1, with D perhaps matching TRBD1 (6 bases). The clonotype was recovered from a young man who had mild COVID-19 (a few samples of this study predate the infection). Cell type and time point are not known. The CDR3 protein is CASSIGQGSMNEQFF. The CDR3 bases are TGTGCCAGTAGTATTGGGCAGGGGAGTATGAATGAGCAGTTCTTC.